This T cell receptor beta chain was sequenced for a study of cytomegalovirus exposure and HLA in healthy donors. Findings and limits, study-wide: The study found most TCR sequences rare, yet found some public TCRs in many donors. Data from an earlier analysis indicated that most TCR beta V segments were productive either about 87% or about 30% of the time.

With respect to this clone: The antigen remains undetermined.

CDR1 SGHNT and CDR2 YYREEE come from the germline V gene (reference sequence). V was cut by 0 bases and J by 4 bases, with 10 bases left in between. This CDR3 has 14 residues. Primers for the PCR totalled 60 Vbeta and 13 Jbeta. This table comes from immunoSEQ multiplex PCR, and its TCRdb copy is limited to in-frame clones, with some not included. The sample lists some 180,000 clones; 73% were seen once. Sequencing input: PBMCs. The clonotype was recovered from a woman aged 18-29 years in good health and CMV-seropositive. V is TRBV5-4 and J is TRBJ1-1, with D hard to call. The CDR3 spells CASSLGIAGTEAFF. In DNA, the CDR3 is TGTGCCAGCAGCTTGGGTATTGCGGGCACTGAAGCTTTCTTT.